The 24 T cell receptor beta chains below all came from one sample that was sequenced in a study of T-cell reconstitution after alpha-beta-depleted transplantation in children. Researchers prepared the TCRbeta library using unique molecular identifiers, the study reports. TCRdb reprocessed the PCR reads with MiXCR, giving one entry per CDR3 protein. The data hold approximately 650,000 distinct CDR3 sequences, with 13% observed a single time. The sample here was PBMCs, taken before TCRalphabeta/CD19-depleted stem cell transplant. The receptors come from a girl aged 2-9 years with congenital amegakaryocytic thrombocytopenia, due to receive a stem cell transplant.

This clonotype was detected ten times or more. DNA for the CDR3: TGCAGTGCTAGGGGGAATGGCGGTCAGCCCCAGCATTTT. Translation gives CSARGNGGQPQHF. This chain joins TRBV20-1 and TRBJ1-5; D ambiguous. Germline CDR1 and CDR2: DFQATT and SNEGSKA (reference sequence). The CDR3 is 13 amino acids. V shed 3 bases and J shed 6 bases, with 12 bases lying between them.

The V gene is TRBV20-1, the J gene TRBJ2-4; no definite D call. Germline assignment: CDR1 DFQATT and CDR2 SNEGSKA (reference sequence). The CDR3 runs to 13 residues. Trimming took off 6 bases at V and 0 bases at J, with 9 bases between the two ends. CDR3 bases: TGCAGTGCCCGGTCCCTAGCCAAAAACATTCAGTACTTC. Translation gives CSARSLAKNIQYF.

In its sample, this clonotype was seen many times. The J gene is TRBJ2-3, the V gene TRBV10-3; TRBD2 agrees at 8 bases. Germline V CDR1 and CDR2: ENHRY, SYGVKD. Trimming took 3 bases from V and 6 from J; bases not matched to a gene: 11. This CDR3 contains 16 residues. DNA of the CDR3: TGTGCCATCAGTGACTCGCTAGCGGGTACAGCTGATACGCAGTATTTT. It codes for CAISDSLAGTADTQYF.

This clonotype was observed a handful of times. The CDR3 DNA is TGTGCCAGCAGTCGCATAGCGGGAGGACAAGAGACCCAGTACTTC. Protein product: CASSRIAGGQETQYF. The chain is built from TRBV27 and TRBJ2-5; 10 nucleotides agree with TRBD2. This CDR3 contains 15 residues. J was trimmed by 2 bases and V by 5 bases; bases with no gene match: 5. Germline V gene lookup returns CDR1 MNHEY and CDR2 SMNVEV (reference sequence).

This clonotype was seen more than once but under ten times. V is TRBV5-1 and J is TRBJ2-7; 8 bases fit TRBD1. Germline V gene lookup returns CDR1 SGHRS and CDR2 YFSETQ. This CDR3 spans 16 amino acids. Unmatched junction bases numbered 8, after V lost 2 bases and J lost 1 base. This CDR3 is CASSFLPGQVSYEQYF. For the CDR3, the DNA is TGCGCCAGCAGCTTTCTACCGGGACAGGTATCCTACGAGCAGTACTTC. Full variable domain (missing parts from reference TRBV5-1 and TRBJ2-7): KAGVTQTPRYLIKTRGQQVTLSCSPISGHRSVSWYQQTPGQGLQFLFEYFSETQRNKGNFPGRFSGRQFSNSRSEMNVSTLELGDSALYLCASSFLPGQVSYEQYFGPGTRLTVT.

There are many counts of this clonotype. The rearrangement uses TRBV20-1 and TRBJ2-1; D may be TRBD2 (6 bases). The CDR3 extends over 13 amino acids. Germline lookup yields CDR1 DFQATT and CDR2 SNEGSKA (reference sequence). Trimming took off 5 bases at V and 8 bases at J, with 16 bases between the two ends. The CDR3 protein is CSAGLVGRYEQFF. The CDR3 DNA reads TGCAGTGCTGGGCTTGTAGGGAGGTATGAGCAGTTCTTC.

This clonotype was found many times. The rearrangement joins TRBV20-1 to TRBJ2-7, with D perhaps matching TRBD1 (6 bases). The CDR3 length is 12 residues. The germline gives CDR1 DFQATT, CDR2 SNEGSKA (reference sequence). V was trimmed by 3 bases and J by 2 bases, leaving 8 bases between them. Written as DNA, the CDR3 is TGCAGTGCTAGCAGGGGCACCTACGAGCAGTACTTC. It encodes CSASRGTYEQYF.

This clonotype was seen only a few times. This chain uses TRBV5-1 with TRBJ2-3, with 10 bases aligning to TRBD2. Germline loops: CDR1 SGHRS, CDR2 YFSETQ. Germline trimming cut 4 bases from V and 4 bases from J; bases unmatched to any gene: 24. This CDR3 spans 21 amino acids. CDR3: CASSNQILGSTSGRASDTQYF. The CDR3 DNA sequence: TGCGCCAGCAGCAATCAAATCCTGGGGTCAACGAGCGGGAGGGCGTCAGATACGCAGTATTTT.

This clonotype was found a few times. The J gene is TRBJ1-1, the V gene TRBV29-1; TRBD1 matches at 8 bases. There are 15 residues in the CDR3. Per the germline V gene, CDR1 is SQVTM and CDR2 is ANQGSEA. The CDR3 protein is CGLHGQGGLATEAFF. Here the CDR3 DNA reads TGCGGCCTCCATGGACAGGGAGGTTTGGCCACTGAAGCTTTCTTT.

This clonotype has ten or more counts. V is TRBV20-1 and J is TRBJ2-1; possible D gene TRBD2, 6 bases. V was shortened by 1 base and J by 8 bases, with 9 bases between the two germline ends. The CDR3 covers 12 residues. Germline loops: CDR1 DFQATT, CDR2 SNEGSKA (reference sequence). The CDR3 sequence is CSARGSGDEQFF. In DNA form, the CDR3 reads TGCAGTGCTAGAGGGTCGGGGGATGAGCAGTTCTTC.

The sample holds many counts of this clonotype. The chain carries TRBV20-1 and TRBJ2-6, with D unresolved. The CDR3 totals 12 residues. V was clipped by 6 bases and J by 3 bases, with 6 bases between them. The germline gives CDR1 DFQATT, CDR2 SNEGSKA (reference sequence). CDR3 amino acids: CSALRGANVLTF. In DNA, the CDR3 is TGCAGTGCGCTTCGTGGGGCCAACGTCCTGACTTTC.

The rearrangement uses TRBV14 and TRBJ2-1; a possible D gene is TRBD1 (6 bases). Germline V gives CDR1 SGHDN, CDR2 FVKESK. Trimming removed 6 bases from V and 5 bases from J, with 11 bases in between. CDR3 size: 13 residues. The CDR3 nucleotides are TGTGCCAGCAGGAGGGACACCAACAATGAGCAGTTCTTC. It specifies CASRRDTNNEQFF.

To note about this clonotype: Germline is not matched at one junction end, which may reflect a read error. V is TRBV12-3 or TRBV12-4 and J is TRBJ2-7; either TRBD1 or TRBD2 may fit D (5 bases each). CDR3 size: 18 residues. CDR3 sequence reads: CTSSFRGSTIPLLYEQYF. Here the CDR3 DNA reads TGTACCAGCAGTTTTCGGGGCAGCACGATTCCCCTACTTTACGAGCAGTACTTC.

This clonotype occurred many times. The CDR3 spells CSAKRGGKTDTQYF. The CDR3 DNA follows: TGCAGTGCCAAACGGGGTGGGAAGACAGATACGCAGTATTTT. This sequence joins TRBV20-1 and TRBJ2-3; weak D call: TRBD2 (5 bases). CDR1 and CDR2 from the germline V gene are DFQATT and SNEGSKA (reference sequence). The germline V and J ends were trimmed by 6 bases and 3 bases, with 16 bases remaining between them. The CDR3 consists of 14 residues.

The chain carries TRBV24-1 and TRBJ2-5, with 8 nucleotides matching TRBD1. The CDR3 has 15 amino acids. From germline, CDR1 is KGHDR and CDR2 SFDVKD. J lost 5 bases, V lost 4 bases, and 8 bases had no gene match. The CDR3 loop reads CATSDGGQGAETQYF. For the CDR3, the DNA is TGTGCCACCAGTGACGGTGGACAGGGTGCCGAGACCCAGTACTTC.

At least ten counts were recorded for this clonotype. In nucleotides, the CDR3 is TGTGCCAGCAGCTCTCTAGCGGGGGGTCAAGAGACCCAGTACTTC. Protein product: CASSSLAGGQETQYF. The chain employs TRBV7-2 and TRBJ2-5, with 11 positions matching TRBD2. The V segment lost 4 bases and the J segment 2 bases; nucleotides outside the gene matches: 3. Germline loops: CDR1 SGHTA, CDR2 FQGNSA. This CDR3 is 15 amino acids long.

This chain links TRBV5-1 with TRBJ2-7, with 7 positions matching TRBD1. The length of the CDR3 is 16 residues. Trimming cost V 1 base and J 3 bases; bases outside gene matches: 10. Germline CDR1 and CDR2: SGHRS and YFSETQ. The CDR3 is CASSLWGTETLYEQYF. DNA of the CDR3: TGCGCCAGCAGCTTGTGGGGGACAGAAACTCTCTACGAGCAGTACTTC.

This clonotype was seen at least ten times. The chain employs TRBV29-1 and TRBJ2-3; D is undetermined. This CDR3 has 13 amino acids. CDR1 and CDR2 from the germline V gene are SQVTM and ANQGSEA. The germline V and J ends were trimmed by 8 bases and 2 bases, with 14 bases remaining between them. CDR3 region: CSLVAGFTDTQYF. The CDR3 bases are TGCAGCTTAGTAGCCGGATTCACAGATACGCAGTATTTT.

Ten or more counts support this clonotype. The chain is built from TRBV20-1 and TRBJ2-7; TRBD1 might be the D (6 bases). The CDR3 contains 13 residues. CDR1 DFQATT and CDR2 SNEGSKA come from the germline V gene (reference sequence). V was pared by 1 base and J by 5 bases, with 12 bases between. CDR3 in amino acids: CSARVAGENEQYF. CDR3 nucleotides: TGCAGTGCTAGAGTCGCAGGGGAAAACGAGCAGTACTTC.

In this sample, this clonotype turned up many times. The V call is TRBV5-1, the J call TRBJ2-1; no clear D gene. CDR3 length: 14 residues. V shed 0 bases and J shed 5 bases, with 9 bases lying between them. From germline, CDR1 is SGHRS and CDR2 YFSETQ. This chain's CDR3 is CASSLERVDNEQFF. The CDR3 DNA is TGCGCCAGCAGCTTGGAAAGGGTCGACAATGAGCAGTTCTTC.

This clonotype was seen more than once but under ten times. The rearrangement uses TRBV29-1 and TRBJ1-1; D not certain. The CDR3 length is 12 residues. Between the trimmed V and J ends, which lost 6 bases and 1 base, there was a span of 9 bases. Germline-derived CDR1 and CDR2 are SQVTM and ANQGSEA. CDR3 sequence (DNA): TGCAGCGTCTGGACGGAGAACACTGAAGCTTTCTTT. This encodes CSVWTENTEAFF.

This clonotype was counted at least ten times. CDR3 in DNA: TGTGCCAGCAGTCCTGACCCAGCTAACTATGGCTACACCTTC. Encoded protein: CASSPDPANYGYTF. The chain carries TRBV12-3 or TRBV12-4 and TRBJ1-2; D unclear. The ends were cut back, 5 bases at V and 0 bases at J, with 10 bases in the middle. This CDR3 is built from 14 residues.

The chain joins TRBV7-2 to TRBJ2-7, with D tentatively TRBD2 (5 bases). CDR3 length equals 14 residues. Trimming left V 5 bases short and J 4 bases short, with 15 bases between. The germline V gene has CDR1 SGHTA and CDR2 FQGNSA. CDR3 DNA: TGTGCCAGCAGCACGACTACGGTGGCTTACGAGCAGTACTTC. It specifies CASSTTTVAYEQYF.

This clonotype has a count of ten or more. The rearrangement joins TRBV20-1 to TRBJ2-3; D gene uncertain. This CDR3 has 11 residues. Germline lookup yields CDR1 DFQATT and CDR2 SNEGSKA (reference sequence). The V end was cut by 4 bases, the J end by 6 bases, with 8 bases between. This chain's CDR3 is CSAIKGDTQYF. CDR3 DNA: TGCAGTGCTATTAAAGGGGATACGCAGTATTTT.